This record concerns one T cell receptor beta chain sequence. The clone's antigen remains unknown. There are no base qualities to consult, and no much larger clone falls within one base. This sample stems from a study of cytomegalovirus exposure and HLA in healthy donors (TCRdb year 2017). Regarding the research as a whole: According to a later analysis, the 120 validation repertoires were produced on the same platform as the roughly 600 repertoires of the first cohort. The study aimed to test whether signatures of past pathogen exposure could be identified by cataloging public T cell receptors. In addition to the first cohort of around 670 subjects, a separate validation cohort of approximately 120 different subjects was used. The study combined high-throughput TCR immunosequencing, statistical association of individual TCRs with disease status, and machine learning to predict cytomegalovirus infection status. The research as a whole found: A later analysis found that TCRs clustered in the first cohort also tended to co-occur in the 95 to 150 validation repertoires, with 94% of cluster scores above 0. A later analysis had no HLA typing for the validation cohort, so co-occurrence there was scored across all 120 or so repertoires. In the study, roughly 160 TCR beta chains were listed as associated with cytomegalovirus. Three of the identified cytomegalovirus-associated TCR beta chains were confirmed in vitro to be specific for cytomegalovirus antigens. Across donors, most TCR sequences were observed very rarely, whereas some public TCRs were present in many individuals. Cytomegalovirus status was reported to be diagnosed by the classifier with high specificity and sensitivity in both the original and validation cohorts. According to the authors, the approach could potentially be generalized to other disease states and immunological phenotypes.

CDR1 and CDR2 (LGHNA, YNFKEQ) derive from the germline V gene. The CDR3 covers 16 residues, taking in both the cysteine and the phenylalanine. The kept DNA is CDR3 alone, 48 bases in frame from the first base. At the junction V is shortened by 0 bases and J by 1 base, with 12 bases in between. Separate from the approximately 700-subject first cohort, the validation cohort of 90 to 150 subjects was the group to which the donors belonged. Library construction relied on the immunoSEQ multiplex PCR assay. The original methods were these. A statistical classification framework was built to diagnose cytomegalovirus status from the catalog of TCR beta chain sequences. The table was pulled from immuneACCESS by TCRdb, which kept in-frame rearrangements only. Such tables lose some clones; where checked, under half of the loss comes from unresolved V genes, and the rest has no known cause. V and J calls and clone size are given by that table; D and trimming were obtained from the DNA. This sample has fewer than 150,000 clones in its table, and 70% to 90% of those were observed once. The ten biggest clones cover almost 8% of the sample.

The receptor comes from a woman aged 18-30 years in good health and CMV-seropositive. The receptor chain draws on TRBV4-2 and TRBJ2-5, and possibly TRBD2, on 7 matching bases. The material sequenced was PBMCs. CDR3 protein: CASSQEEGGSQETQYF. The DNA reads TGTGCCAGCAGCCAAGAGGAGGGGGGGTCCCAAGAGACCCAGTACTTC.